Listed below are T cell receptor beta chains from one sample, sequenced in a study of blood T cell repertoires in COVID-19. This table comes from immunoSEQ multiplex PCR, and its TCRdb copy is limited to in-frame clones, with some not included. The sample includes some 130,000 clones, about 72% of them seen just once. The sample consisted of peripheral blood. The receptors shown here come from a man aged 60-69 years who had recovered from COVID-19. Both conserved end residues are part of each CDR3. A D gene is named only where the DNA matches it firmly. Clone sizes are given selectively: once, few, many, or a class where the clone is expanded.

d_call	v_call	clone_size	cdr3_length	j_call	cdr3_aa	cdr3_nt
TRBD1	TRBV4-3	.	16	TRBJ1-5	CASSQDRTGVGQPQHF	TGCGCCAGCAGCCAAGACAGGACAGGGGTGGGTCAGCCCCAGCATTTT
.	TRBV7-2	.	15	TRBJ2-7	CASSLDRGYSYEQYF	TGTGCCAGCAGCTTAGACCGAGGGTACTCCTACGAGCAGTACTTC
TRBD2	TRBV5-3	.	13	TRBJ2-5	CARTAGGRETQYF	TGTGCCAGAACCGCGGGAGGGAGGGAGACCCAGTACTTC
TRBD2	TRBV2	.	17	TRBJ2-2	CASSPGTRWHGPGELFF	TGTGCCAGCAGTCCCGGGACTAGATGGCATGGTCCCGGGGAGCTGTTTTTT
TRBD2	TRBV15	.	13	TRBJ2-2	CATKRGGPGELFF	TGTGCCACCAAGCGGGGGGGCCCCGGGGAGCTGTTTTTT
.	TRBV10-3	.	14	TRBJ1-1	CAIASLPGDTEAFF	TGTGCCATCGCCAGCCTCCCAGGGGACACTGAAGCTTTCTTT
TRBD1	TRBV3-1/TRBV3-2	.	16	TRBJ2-3	CASSSGGHPSTDTQYF	TGTGCCAGCAGCTCAGGGGGCCACCCTTCCACAGATACGCAGTATTTT
.	TRBV4-2	once	13	TRBJ2-3	CASSQDEVGTQYF	TGTGCCAGCAGCCAAGACGAGGTGGGTACGCAGTATTTT
TRBD1	TRBV9	.	16	TRBJ1-2	CASSTRTGQGSNGYTF	TGTGCCAGCAGCACCCGGACGGGACAGGGGTCGAATGGCTACACCTTC
TRBD1	TRBV28	.	17	TRBJ1-4	CASSLPGTGGYNEKLFF	TGTGCCAGCAGTCTACCCGGGACAGGGGGTTATAATGAAAAACTGTTTTTT
TRBD1	TRBV18	.	17	TRBJ2-2	CASSQWGQVSNTGELFF	TGTGCCAGCTCACAGTGGGGACAGGTATCGAACACCGGGGAGCTGTTTTTT
TRBD2	TRBV6-5	.	14	TRBJ2-3	CASSYGIAGDTQYF	TGTGCCAGCAGTTATGGGATAGCGGGAGATACGCAGTATTTT
TRBD1	TRBV3-1/TRBV3-2	.	14	TRBJ2-2	CASSPDRATGELFF	TGTGCCAGCAGTCCTGACAGGGCAACCGGGGAGCTGTTTTTT
.	TRBV7-9	.	15	TRBJ1-4	CASSLGGSTNEKLFF	TGTGCCAGCAGCTTAGGAGGGTCTACTAATGAAAAACTGTTTTTT
TRBD2	TRBV4-3	.	16	TRBJ2-3	CASSQGTSTHTDTQYF	TGCGCCAGCAGCCAAGGGACTAGCACTCACACAGATACGCAGTATTTT
.	TRBV6-2/TRBV6-3	.	14	TRBJ2-1	CASSYQGSLGEQFF	TGTGCCAGCAGTTACCAGGGGTCGTTAGGAGAGCAGTTCTTC
TRBD1	TRBV5-4	.	15	TRBJ2-1	CASSRRDRGSSEQFF	TGTGCCAGCAGCCGCCGGGACAGGGGGTCTAGTGAGCAGTTCTTC
TRBD2	TRBV28	.	18	TRBJ2-3	CASSFSGLAGGNTDTQYF	TGTGCCAGCAGTTTTAGTGGTCTAGCGGGGGGGAACACAGATACGCAGTATTTT
.	TRBV7-2	.	15	TRBJ2-3	CASSLGNPLTDTQYF	TGTGCCAGCAGCTTAGGCAACCCACTCACAGATACGCAGTATTTT
.	TRBV7-6	.	17	TRBJ1-3	CASSRRPGGISGNTIYF	TGTGCCAGCAGCCGCCGACCCGGAGGGATCTCTGGAAACACCATATATTTT
TRBD2	TRBV7-9	many	15	TRBJ2-5	CASSRSGGSQETQYF	TGTGCCAGCAGCCGTAGCGGGGGGTCTCAAGAGACCCAGTACTTC
.	TRBV5-1	.	12	TRBJ1-4	CASRTENEKLFF	TGCGCCAGCAGGACAGAAAATGAAAAACTGTTTTTT